The source of this TCR beta chain is a study of blood T cell repertoires in COVID-19. Here immunoSEQ multiplex PCR was the method, and the copy in TCRdb shows in-frame clones only, minus some. This sample has about 250,000 clones; 88% occur once, and the top ten carry over 1.1%. The CDR3 extends over 16 amino acids. The V gene lost 0 bases and the J gene lost 6 bases, with 14 bases spanning the gap. Per the germline V gene, CDR1 is LGHDT and CDR2 is YNNKEL (reference sequence). This clone was seen a single time. The origin of this receptor is a man aged 80 or over with acute or convalescent COVID-19. The sequencing sample was made of peripheral blood. This sequence joins TRBV3-1 (or the pseudogene TRBV3-2) and TRBJ2-2, with D tentatively TRBD1 (5 bases). CDR3 residues: CASSQDLGPVPGELFF. The CDR3 bases are TGTGCCAGCAGCCAAGATCTGGGGCCAGTGCCCGGGGAGCTGTTTTTT.